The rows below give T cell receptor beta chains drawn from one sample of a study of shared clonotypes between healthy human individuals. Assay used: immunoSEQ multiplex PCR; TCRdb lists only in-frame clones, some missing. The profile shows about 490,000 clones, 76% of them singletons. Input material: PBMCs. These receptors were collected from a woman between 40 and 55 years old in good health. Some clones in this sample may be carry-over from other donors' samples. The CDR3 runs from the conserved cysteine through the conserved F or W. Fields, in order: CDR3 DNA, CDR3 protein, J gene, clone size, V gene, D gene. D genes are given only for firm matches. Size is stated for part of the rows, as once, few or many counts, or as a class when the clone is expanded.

TGTGCCAGCAGCTTGGGCGGGTCGAACACTGAAGCTTTCTTT CASSLGGSNTEAFF TRBJ1-1 NA TRBV7-9 NA
TGTGCCTGGAGTGTCGGCAGGGAGATGGAAGAAAAACTGTTTTTT CAWSVGREMEEKLFF TRBJ1-4 few TRBV30 NA
TGTGCCACCATAAGGCAGGCCTCCACTGAAGCTTTCTTT CATIRQASTEAFF TRBJ1-1 NA TRBV6-5 NA
TGTGCCAGCTCTCGACTAGCGGACGAAGAGACCCAGTACTTC CASSRLADEETQYF TRBJ2-5 NA TRBV18 TRBD2
TGTGCCTGGAGACAGGTCCGGAGCTCGGGCACCATATATTTT CAWRQVRSSGTIYF TRBJ1-3 few TRBV30 NA
TGTGCCAGCAGCTTTCTAGCGGTAGAGACCCAGTACTTC CASSFLAVETQYF TRBJ2-5 NA TRBV7-9 TRBD2
TGTGCCAGCAGCCCAGCTCGGACAGGGGGCTTAGAGACCCAGTACTTC CASSPARTGGLETQYF TRBJ2-5 NA TRBV7-6 TRBD1
TGCGCCAGCAGCTTGGGACAGAGGAACACTGAAGCTTTCTTT CASSLGQRNTEAFF TRBJ1-1 NA TRBV5-1 NA
TGCGCCAGCAGCTTTGGTCTAGGCGGCCCCGCCTACAATGAGCAGTTCTTC CASSFGLGGPAYNEQFF TRBJ2-1 NA TRBV5-1 NA
TGTGCCAGCAGCTTAGACGTTGTTAACTATGGCTACACCTTC CASSLDVVNYGYTF TRBJ1-2 NA TRBV7-3 NA
TGCAGTGCCGACAGGGTGTGGGGCTACACCTTC CSADRVWGYTF TRBJ1-2 NA TRBV20-1 TRBD1
TGTGCCAGCAGCATGGGAGCTAGCGCTTCCTACAATGAGCAGTTCTTC CASSMGASASYNEQFF TRBJ2-1 NA TRBV5-4 NA
TGTGCCAGCAGCCGCCTAGCGGGAAGGTACAATGAGCAGTTCTTC CASSRLAGRYNEQFF TRBJ2-1 few TRBV6-6 TRBD2
TGTGCCAGTACCCCGGGACAGGGGGCCTACGAGCAGTACTTC CASTPGQGAYEQYF TRBJ2-7 few TRBV19 TRBD1
TGTGCCAGCAGTTTATTTCCAGGGGGTGGCTACACCTTC CASSLFPGGGYTF TRBJ1-2 NA TRBV28 TRBD1
TGTGCCAGCAGCGTAGCCAGAACCTACGAGCAGTACTTC CASSVARTYEQYF TRBJ2-7 NA TRBV9 NA
TGTGCCAGCAGGTTTCGTGGGGAATACAATGAGCAGTTCTTC CASRFRGEYNEQFF TRBJ2-1 NA TRBV27 NA
TGTGCCAGCTCACCGCAGCGGGATACCTATGGCTACACCTTC CASSPQRDTYGYTF TRBJ1-2 NA TRBV18 NA
TGTGCCAGCAGCTTAGGGACCCCCTGGGAGCAGTTCTTC CASSLGTPWEQFF TRBJ2-1 once TRBV11-3 NA
TGCGCCAGCAAACCCCAGGGTGGCGGCCAAGAGACCCAGTACTTC CASKPQGGGQETQYF TRBJ2-5 NA TRBV5-1 NA
TGTGCCAGCAGCTTAGGTGTAGCGGACTCCTACGAGCAGTACTTC CASSLGVADSYEQYF TRBJ2-7 NA TRBV5-4 NA
TGTGCCAGCAGCCTAGCGGGAGCGGGCACAGATACGCAGTATTTT CASSLAGAGTDTQYF TRBJ2-3 NA TRBV7-9 TRBD2
TGTGCCAGCAGCTTAGAGGCGTCGGCAGCGAAACAGTACTTC CASSLEASAAKQYF TRBJ2-7 NA TRBV11-2 NA
TGTGCCATCAGAATAGCGGGAGGGCCTGATACGCAGTATTTT CAIRIAGGPDTQYF TRBJ2-3 NA TRBV10-3 TRBD2
TGCGCCAGCACTATCGACAGCTCTGGGGCCAACGTCCTGACTTTC CASTIDSSGANVLTF TRBJ2-6 NA TRBV5-1 NA